Here is one TCR beta chain with its context. This CDR3 comprises 12 residues. Germline V CDR1 and CDR2: MNHEY, SVGAGI. The ends lost 5 bases at V and 8 bases at J; junction bases unmatched: 4. Per the original data handling: Amplification with reference gene primers provided the estimates of nucleated cell counts. Sequencing was performed with immunoSEQ multiplex PCR; in TCRdb, only in-frame clones are kept and a portion is missing. V and J calls and clone size are those listed in that table; D and trimming were worked out from the DNA. The sample carries about 87,000 clones, about 80% recorded once. The sample comes from a study of blood T cell repertoires in COVID-19. Whole-study context: Sample material is recorded as cDNA or gDNA derived from T cells, B-cell-depleted T cells, or PBMCs.

The rearrangement links TRBV6-5 to TRBJ1-2, with 8 bases identical to TRBD1. Material for sequencing was peripheral blood. The sequence came from a woman between 45 and 60 years old with acute or convalescent COVID-19. The CDR3 nucleotides read TGTGCCAGCAGTCCCGGGACAGGCGGCTACACCTTC. Protein product: CASSPGTGGYTF.